The sequence of this TCR beta chain was determined in a study of cytomegalovirus exposure and HLA in healthy donors. General study findings and limits: A later analysis showed TCR association rates differing by HLA locus, peaking at DRB1 and lowest at HLA-C. Most TCR sequences showed up rarely, but some public TCRs showed up in many donors. Common viral pathogens seemed, in a later analysis, to connect with several of the most significant clusters. HLA allele associations emerged for under 20,000 TCR beta sequences in a later analysis, at 0.05 false discovery rate.

The J segment lost 5 bases and the V segment lost 6 bases, leaving 7 bases of the junction unmatched. CDR3 size: 13 residues. Germline CDR1 is MNHEY and CDR2 is SVGAGI. The study ran its PCR with 60 Vbeta and 13 Jbeta primers. The table came from immunoSEQ multiplex PCR; TCRdb's copy has only in-frame clones and leaves some out. The sample shows around 190,000 clones, around 79% of them seen only once. Worth noting for this clone: Its antigen is not identified.

The clonotype comes from a woman aged 45-65 years in good health and CMV-seronegative. The chain has TRBV6-5 and TRBJ2-7; TRBD1 matches at 7 bases. Sequences were obtained from PBMCs. The CDR3 nucleotides read TGTGCCAGCAGCGCCGACAGGGTCAACGAGCAGTACTTC. This encodes CASSADRVNEQYF.